The T cell receptor beta chain described here comes from a study of OX40 agonist ivuxolimab in advanced cancers. Sequencing was performed with immunoSEQ multiplex PCR; in TCRdb, only in-frame clones are kept and a portion is missing. The table has around 95,000 clones, around nine tenths seen once. Study-wide points: Both blood CD4+ and CD8+ T cells showed clonal growth by week 6 at 0.1 to 3.0 mg/kg.

The CDR3 sequence is 15 residues long. Losses at the gene ends were 6 bases for V and 0 bases for J; bases not matched to a gene: 8. Germline-derived CDR1 and CDR2 are MNHNS and SASEGT. About this clone: Its specificity is not known.

The receptor's source is an adult with an advanced solid tumor such as melanoma, head and neck, liver or kidney cancer. This chain connects TRBV6-1 to TRBJ2-7, with 7 nucleotides matching TRBD1. The starting material was CD4+ or CD8+ T cells sorted from blood, obtained in a trial of the OX40 agonist ivuxolimab. The CDR3 region is CASSVTGLLSYEQYF. CDR3 bases: TGTGCCAGCAGCGTGACAGGGCTCCTCTCCTACGAGCAGTACTTC.